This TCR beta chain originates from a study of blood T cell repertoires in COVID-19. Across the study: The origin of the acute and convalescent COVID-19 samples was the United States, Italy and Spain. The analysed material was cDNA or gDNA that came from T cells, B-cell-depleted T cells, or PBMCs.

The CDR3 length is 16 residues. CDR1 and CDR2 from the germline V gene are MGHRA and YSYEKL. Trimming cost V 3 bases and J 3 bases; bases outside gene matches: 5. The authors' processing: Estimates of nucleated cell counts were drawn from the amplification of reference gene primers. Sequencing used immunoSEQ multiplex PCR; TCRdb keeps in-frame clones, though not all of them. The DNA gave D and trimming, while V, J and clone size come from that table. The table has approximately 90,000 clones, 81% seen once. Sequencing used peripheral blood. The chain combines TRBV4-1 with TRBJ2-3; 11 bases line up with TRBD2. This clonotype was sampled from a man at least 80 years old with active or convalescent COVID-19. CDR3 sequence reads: CASSQRSGGETDTQYF. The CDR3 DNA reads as TGCGCCAGCAGCCAGCGTAGCGGGGGGGAAACAGATACGCAGTATTTT.